A selection of T cell receptor beta chains follows, all from one sample in a study of T cells in Graves' hyperthyroidism and ophthalmopathy. Each CDR3 protein gets one entry after TCRdb re-called the multiplex PCR reads with MiXCR. The data show hundreds of thousands of distinct CDR3 sequences, 20% seen once. The material sequenced was blood. Source of these receptors: a man aged 25-45 years with Graves' ophthalmopathy. The CDR3 runs from the conserved cysteine through the conserved F or W. Each record gives: V gene, D gene, clone size, J gene, CDR3 DNA, CDR3 protein. A D gene is named only where the DNA matches it firmly. Part of the rows lack a size; the others show once, few, many or a class for expanded clones.

>TRBV15|-|few|TRBJ2-3
TGTGCCACCAGCAGCCAATCCACAGATACGCAGTATTTT
CATSSQSTDTQYF
>TRBV6-1|-|few|TRBJ2-5
TGTGCCAGCAGACCTACACTGATCCAAGAGACCCAGTACTTC
CASRPTLIQETQYF
>TRBV6-2/TRBV6-3|TRBD1|many|TRBJ1-1
TGTGCCAGCAGCTGGACAGGGGGTGAGTCGAACACTGAAGCTTTCTTT
CASSWTGGESNTEAFF
>TRBV30|-|-|TRBJ1-6
TGTGCCTGGAGTACGGGCCGAGCCCGGGTATCACCCCTCCACTTT
CAWSTGRARVSPLHF
>TRBV12-3/TRBV12-4|-|few|TRBJ1-4
TGTGCCAGCAGTTTACTAAAGGGAGGGGATGAAAAACTGTTTTTT
CASSLLKGGDEKLFF
>TRBV5-1|TRBD1|-|TRBJ2-6
TGCGCCAGCAGCCTTGGGACAGGGGGCTCCCTCTCTGGGGCCAACGTCCTGACTTTC
CASSLGTGGSLSGANVLTF
>TRBV6-1|-|few|TRBJ2-5
TGTGCCAGCAGTGAAGAGAGGAGTTGGAACCAAGAGACCCAGTACTTC
CASSEERSWNQETQYF
>TRBV30|-|-|TRBJ2-5
TGTGCCTTGGACGGTCCGATGTACTTC
CALDGPMYF
>TRBV20-1|-|few|TRBJ1-1
TGCAGTGCTCCTAAGGGCCGGGAGGCTTTCTTT
CSAPKGREAFF
>TRBV5-1|-|many|TRBJ2-7
TGCGCCAGCAGCTTGGCAGGAGCGGGCCCTCCCTACGAGCAGTACTTC
CASSLAGAGPPYEQYF
>TRBV12-3/TRBV12-4|-|many|TRBJ2-7
TGTGCCAGCAGTTTAGCCAGGAGCGAGCAGTACTTC
CASSLARSEQYF
>TRBV20-1|-|few|TRBJ2-1
TGCAGTGCTTGGGGCGAGTACAATGAGCAGTTCTTC
CSAWGEYNEQFF
>TRBV7-6|-|-|TRBJ2-3
TGTGCCAGCAGCTTTGGGTTTGTACAGGGTGGGACAGATACGCAGTATTTT
CASSFGFVQGGTDTQYF
>TRBV19|TRBD1|-|TRBJ2-2
TGTGCCAGTAGTATAAACACAGGGGGCGCGGACACCGGGGAGCTGTTTTTT
CASSINTGGADTGELFF
>TRBV13|-|few|TRBJ2-2
TGTGCCAGCAGCTCCGGACAAGCTGGGGAGCTGTTTTTT
CASSSGQAGELFF
>TRBV6-5|TRBD1|few|TRBJ1-2
TGTGCCAGCAGTTACACCGGGACAGAAGCTAACTATGGCTACACCTTC
CASSYTGTEANYGYTF
>TRBV6-1|-|once|TRBJ2-7
TGTGCCAGCAGTAGGACAGACACCTACGAGCAGTACTTC
CASSRTDTYEQYF
>TRBV20-1|TRBD2|many|TRBJ2-6
TGCAGTGCTAGACCGGGACTAGTCTCTGGGGCCAACGTCCTGACTTTC
CSARPGLVSGANVLTF
>TRBV10-3|TRBD1|-|TRBJ1-1
TGTGCCATCAGGGACAGGGGGAGTCCGCGGCCCGAGAACACTAAAGCTTTCTTT
CAIRDRGSPRPENTKAFF
>TRBV10-3|TRBD2|many|TRBJ2-2
TGTGCCATCAGTCCCGGGACTAGCATTACCGGGGAGCTGTTTTTT
CAISPGTSITGELFF
>TRBV6-5|TRBD2|-|TRBJ2-1
TGTGCCAGCAGTTACGGGCTAGCGGGAGCTCATTCGGGGAATGAGCAGTTCTTC
CASSYGLAGAHSGNEQFF
>TRBV10-2|-|-|TRBJ1-1
TGCGCCAGCTTAGAAGGGGGTACCACTGAAGCTTTCTTT
CASLEGGTTEAFF
>TRBV6-2/TRBV6-3|TRBD2|few|TRBJ2-7
TGTGCCAGCAGTTACCCGGGGAGGGACTACGAGCAGTACTTC
CASSYPGRDYEQYF
>TRBV2|-|-|TRBJ2-7
TGTGCCAGCAAGGAACGACACTCCTACGAGCAGTACTTC
CASKERHSYEQYF
>TRBV6-5|TRBD1|-|TRBJ1-6
TGTGCCAGCAGTTACTTCAGGGGGCGGCAAAATTCACCCCTCCACTTT
CASSYFRGRQNSPLHF
>TRBV12-3/TRBV12-4|-|many|TRBJ1-5
TGTGCCAGCAGTTTTAGGGAGGTCGGTAATCAGCCCCAGCATTTT
CASSFREVGNQPQHF
>TRBV7-8|-|many|TRBJ2-1
TGTGCCAGCAGCTTGTCGGGGGCCGGGACCTACAATGAGCAGTTCTTC
CASSLSGAGTYNEQFF
>TRBV7-3|-|few|TRBJ2-7
TGTGCCAGCAGCCCCGGACAGCCGGGCTCCTACGAGCAGTACTTC
CASSPGQPGSYEQYF
>TRBV14|-|few|TRBJ2-3
TGTGCCAGCAGCCAAAACCGGGGCTCCATTGCCGGAGATACGCAGTATTTT
CASSQNRGSIAGDTQYF
>TRBV18|-|-|TRBJ2-7
TGTGCCAGCTCGGGCAGGAATACCTACGAGCAGTACTTC
CASSGRNTYEQYF
>TRBV11-3|-|many|TRBJ1-1
TGTGCCAGCAGCTTAGGAGAGACTGAAGCTTTCTTT
CASSLGETEAFF
>TRBV9|TRBD2|-|TRBJ2-1
TGTGCCAGCAGCGTAGAGCGGGAGGGCCCTGGCAATGAGCAGTTCTTC
CASSVEREGPGNEQFF
>TRBV30|-|-|TRBJ2-7
TGTGCCTGGAGTTCCTTGGACTACGAGCAGTACTTC
CAWSSLDYEQYF
>TRBV11-2|TRBD2|-|TRBJ2-1
TGTGCCAGCAGCTCCCCGACTAGCGGGACATTCAGCTCCTACAATGAGCAGTTCTTC
CASSSPTSGTFSSYNEQFF
>TRBV19|TRBD2|once|TRBJ2-1
TGTGCCAGTAGAGGTGGGACTAGCGGTTACAATGAGCAGTTCTTC
CASRGGTSGYNEQFF
>TRBV7-6|-|many|TRBJ1-4
TGTGCCAGCAGCTCCGCACCTAGGGGTGATAAGGAAAAACTGTTTTTT
CASSSAPRGDKEKLFF
>TRBV5-6|-|-|TRBJ2-3
TGTGCCAGCAGCTTGGAGTTGGTTTACAGCACAGATACGCAGTATTTT
CASSLELVYSTDTQYF
>TRBV19|-|few|TRBJ1-1
TGTGCCAGTATGAGAGGGAACACTGAAGCTTTCTTT
CASMRGNTEAFF
>TRBV11-1|-|many|TRBJ2-7
TGTGCCAGCAGCTCAGGACAACCGCCCTACGAGCAGTACTTC
CASSSGQPPYEQYF